A selection of T cell receptor beta chains follows, all from one sample in a study of technical replicates of blood from a few donors. Sequencing used immunoSEQ multiplex PCR; TCRdb keeps in-frame clones, though not all of them. The sample consists of 40,000 to 60,000 clones, 80% to 95% of them appearing once. Specimen: PBMCs. The receptors come from a human donor in good health. Some clones in this sample may be carry-over from other donors' samples. Each CDR3 is given with its conserved first and last residue. The D gene is left open where the match is weak. Some rows have no size entry. The others give once, few or many, or a class for an expanded clone.

V	D	J	size	CDR3	DNA
TRBV15	TRBD1	TRBJ2-7	.	CATSRVPGQAYEQYF	TGTGCCACCAGCAGGGTTCCGGGACAGGCTTACGAGCAGTACTTC
TRBV5-6	.	TRBJ2-7	once	CASSLIQGSYEQYF	TGTGCCAGCAGCTTAATACAGGGATCCTACGAGCAGTACTTC
TRBV27	TRBD1	TRBJ1-1	once	CASSFTTGWTEAFF	TGTGCCAGCAGTTTCACGACAGGGTGGACTGAAGCTTTCTTT
TRBV7-9	.	TRBJ1-2	.	CASSSMTRQDLNYGYTF	TGTGCCAGCAGCTCAATGACCCGACAGGACCTGAACTATGGCTACACCTTC
TRBV19	TRBD2	TRBJ2-5	.	CASSIRGTSGGSWQETQYF	TGTGCCAGTAGTATCCGGGGGACTAGCGGGGGCAGTTGGCAAGAGACCCAGTACTTC
TRBV7-9	.	TRBJ2-7	once	CASSLRSQGSYEQYF	TGTGCCAGCAGCTTAAGGAGTCAGGGTTCCTACGAGCAGTACTTC
TRBV2	TRBD1	TRBJ2-7	.	CARGTDRGYEQYF	TGTGCCAGGGGGACGGACAGGGGCTACGAGCAGTACTTC
TRBV19	.	TRBJ1-2	few	CASSTQQDLRGYTF	TGTGCCAGTAGTACCCAACAGGACCTTAGAGGCTACACCTTC
TRBV19	.	TRBJ1-6	.	CASSMGGRSPLHF	TGTGCCAGTAGTATGGGGGGACGCTCACCCCTCCACTTT
TRBV4-3	.	TRBJ2-3	.	CASSLKWEVDTQYF	TGCGCCAGCAGTCTCAAGTGGGAGGTGGATACGCAGTATTTT
TRBV4-3	TRBD2	TRBJ2-7	.	CASSQELAGGSYEQYF	TGCGCCAGCAGCCAAGAACTAGCGGGAGGGTCCTACGAGCAGTACTTC
TRBV4-2	.	TRBJ2-1	.	CASSPAGTHNEQFF	TGTGCCAGCAGCCCAGCCGGGACTCACAATGAGCAGTTCTTC
TRBV7-2	.	TRBJ2-3	.	CASSSLGGGRLDTQYF	TGTGCCAGCAGCTCCCTCGGAGGGGGCCGGTTAGATACGCAGTATTTT
TRBV7-2	.	TRBJ2-5	.	CASSLGLQETQYF	TGTGCCAGCAGCTTAGGTTTACAAGAGACCCAGTACTTC
TRBV19	.	TRBJ1-5	.	CASSTTQTVNQPQHF	TGTGCCAGTAGTACCACCCAGACAGTCAATCAGCCCCAGCATTTT
TRBV7-9	TRBD1	TRBJ2-7	once	CASIMTGETYEQYF	TGTGCCAGCATCATGACAGGGGAGACCTACGAGCAGTACTTC
TRBV7-8	.	TRBJ2-7	medium-sized	CASSLSPRYRTNEQYF	TGTGCCAGCAGCTTATCCCCCCGCTACCGAACCAACGAGCAGTACTTC
TRBV30	.	TRBJ2-1	few	CAWSGGLVRTPISYNEQFF	TGTGCCTGGAGCGGGGGGCTCGTCAGGACTCCTATCTCCTACAATGAGCAGTTCTTC
TRBV5-6	TRBD2	TRBJ2-3	.	CASSTSGGFTDTQYF	TGTGCCAGCAGCACGAGCGGGGGGTTCACAGATACGCAGTATTTT
TRBV4-2	.	TRBJ2-1	.	CASSQVASGLYNEQFF	TGTGCCAGCAGCCAAGTAGCCAGCGGCCTCTACAATGAGCAGTTCTTC
TRBV30	.	TRBJ2-7	.	CAWSVQSYEQYF	TGTGCCTGGAGTGTACAGTCATACGAGCAGTACTTC
TRBV7-2	.	TRBJ2-2	.	CASSPRVTGELFF	TGTGCCAGCAGCCCCCGGGTCACCGGGGAGCTGTTTTTT
TRBV18	.	TRBJ2-5	.	CASSPSVQETQYF	TGTGCCAGCTCACCATCCGTACAAGAGACCCAGTACTTC
TRBV5-6	.	TRBJ2-7	.	CASSLSAYEQYF	TGTGCCAGCAGCTTGTCGGCCTACGAGCAGTACTTC
TRBV5-4	.	TRBJ2-4	.	CASTDRSSLAKNIQYF	TGTGCCAGCACAGACAGGAGCTCTCTAGCCAAAAACATTCAGTACTTC
TRBV7-2	TRBD2	TRBJ2-7	.	CASSQLAGVAYEQYF	TGTGCCAGCAGCCAACTAGCGGGAGTAGCCTACGAGCAGTACTTC
TRBV11-3	.	TRBJ2-3	.	CASSLDSGGSDTQYF	TGTGCCAGCAGCTTAGATTCAGGAGGGTCAGATACGCAGTATTTT
TRBV29-1	TRBD1	TRBJ2-7	.	CSAQGQVYEQYF	TGCAGCGCCCAGGGACAGGTCTACGAGCAGTACTTC
TRBV7-3	.	TRBJ2-1	.	CASSGDLSSYNEQFF	TGTGCCAGCAGCGGTGACTTAAGCTCCTACAATGAGCAGTTCTTC
TRBV5-1	.	TRBJ2-1	.	CASSGTSFNEQFF	TGCGCCAGCAGCGGAACTAGCTTCAATGAGCAGTTCTTC
TRBV7-2	TRBD1	TRBJ1-5	.	CASSSQGELVNQPQHF	TGTGCCAGCAGCTCGCAGGGGGAGTTGGTCAATCAGCCCCAGCATTTT
TRBV18	TRBD1	TRBJ2-7	.	CASSRETGEYEQYF	TGTGCCAGCTCACGGGAGACAGGGGAGTACGAGCAGTACTTC
TRBV15	.	TRBJ2-2	.	CATSREAGSNTGELFF	TGTGCCACCAGCAGAGAGGCAGGGTCGAACACCGGGGAGCTGTTTTTT
TRBV10-3	.	TRBJ2-2	.	CAISRNTGGPGELFF	TGTGCCATCAGCCGAAATACGGGGGGCCCCGGGGAGCTGTTTTTT
TRBV7-2	.	TRBJ2-3	.	CASSLPAGLTDTQYF	TGTGCCAGCAGCTTACCAGCGGGCCTCACAGATACGCAGTATTTT
TRBV13	TRBD1	TRBJ2-1	.	CASSLEGQGVNEQFF	TGTGCCAGCAGCTTAGAGGGACAGGGGGTCAATGAGCAGTTCTTC